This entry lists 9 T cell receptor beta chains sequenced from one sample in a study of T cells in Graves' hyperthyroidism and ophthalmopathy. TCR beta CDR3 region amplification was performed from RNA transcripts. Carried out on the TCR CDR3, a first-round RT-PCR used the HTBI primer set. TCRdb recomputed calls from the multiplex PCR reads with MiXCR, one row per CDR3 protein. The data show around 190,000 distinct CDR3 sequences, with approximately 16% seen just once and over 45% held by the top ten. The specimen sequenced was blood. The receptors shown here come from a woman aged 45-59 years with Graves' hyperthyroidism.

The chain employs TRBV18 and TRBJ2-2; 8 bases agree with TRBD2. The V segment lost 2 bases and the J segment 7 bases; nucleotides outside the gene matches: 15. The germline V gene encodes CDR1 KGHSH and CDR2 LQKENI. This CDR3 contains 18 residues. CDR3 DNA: TGTGCCAGCTCACCATTGAGCGGGAGTGTTATATTGGACGGGGAGCTGTTTTTT. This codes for CASSPLSGSVILDGELFF.

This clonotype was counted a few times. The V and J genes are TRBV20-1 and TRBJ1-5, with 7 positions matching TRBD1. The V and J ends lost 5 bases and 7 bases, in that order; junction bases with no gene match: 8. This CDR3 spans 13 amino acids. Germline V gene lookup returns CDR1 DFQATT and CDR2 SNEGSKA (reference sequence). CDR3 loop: CSAQNRGGQPQHF. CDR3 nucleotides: TGCAGTGCTCAAAACAGGGGTGGACAGCCCCAGCATTTT.

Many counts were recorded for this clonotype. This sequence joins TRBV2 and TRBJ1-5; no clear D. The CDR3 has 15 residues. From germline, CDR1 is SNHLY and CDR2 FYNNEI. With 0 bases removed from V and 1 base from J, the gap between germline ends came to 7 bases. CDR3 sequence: CASSEARYSNQPQHF. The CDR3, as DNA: TGTGCCAGCAGTGAAGCGCGTTACAGCAATCAGCCCCAGCATTTT.

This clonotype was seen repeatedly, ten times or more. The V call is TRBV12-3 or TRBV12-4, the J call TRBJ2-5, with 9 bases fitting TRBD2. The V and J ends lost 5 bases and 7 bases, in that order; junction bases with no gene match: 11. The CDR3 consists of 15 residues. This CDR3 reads CASSASLAGRGTQYF. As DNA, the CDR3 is TGTGCCAGCAGTGCCAGCCTAGCGGGGCGGGGGACCCAGTACTTC.

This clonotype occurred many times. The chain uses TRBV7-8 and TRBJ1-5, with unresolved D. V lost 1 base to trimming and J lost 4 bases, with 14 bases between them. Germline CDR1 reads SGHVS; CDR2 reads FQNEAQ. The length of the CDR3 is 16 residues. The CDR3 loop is CASSLEWEDSNQPQHF. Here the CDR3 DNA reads TGTGCCAGCAGCTTAGAGTGGGAGGATAGTAATCAGCCCCAGCATTTT. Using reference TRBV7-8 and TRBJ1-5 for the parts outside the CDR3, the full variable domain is GAGVSQSPRYKVAKRGQDVALRCDPISGHVSLFWYQQALGQGPEFLTYFQNEAQLDKSGLPSDRFFAERPEGSVSTLKIQRTQQEDSAVYLCASSLEWEDSNQPQHFGDGTRLSIL.

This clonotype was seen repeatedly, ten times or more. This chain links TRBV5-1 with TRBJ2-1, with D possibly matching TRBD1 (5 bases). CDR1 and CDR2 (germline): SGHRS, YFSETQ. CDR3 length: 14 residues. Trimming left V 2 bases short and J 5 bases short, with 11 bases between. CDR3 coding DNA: TGCGCCAGCAGCTTTGACAGCCCGAACAATGAGCAGTTCTTC. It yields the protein CASSFDSPNNEQFF.

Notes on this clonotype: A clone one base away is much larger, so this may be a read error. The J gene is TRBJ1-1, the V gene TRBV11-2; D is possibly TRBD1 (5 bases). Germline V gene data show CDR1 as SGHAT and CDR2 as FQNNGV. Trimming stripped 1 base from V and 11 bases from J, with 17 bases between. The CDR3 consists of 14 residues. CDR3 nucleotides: TGTGCCAGCAGCTTAGTCGGGACGGAAAGTGATGCTTTCTTT. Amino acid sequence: CASSLVGTESDAFF.

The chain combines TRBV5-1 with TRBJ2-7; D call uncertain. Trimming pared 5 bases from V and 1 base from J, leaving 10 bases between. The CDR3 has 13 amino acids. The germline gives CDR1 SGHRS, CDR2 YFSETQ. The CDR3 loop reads CASSSPDSYEQYF. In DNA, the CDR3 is TGCGCCAGCAGTTCCCCGGATTCCTACGAGCAGTACTTC.

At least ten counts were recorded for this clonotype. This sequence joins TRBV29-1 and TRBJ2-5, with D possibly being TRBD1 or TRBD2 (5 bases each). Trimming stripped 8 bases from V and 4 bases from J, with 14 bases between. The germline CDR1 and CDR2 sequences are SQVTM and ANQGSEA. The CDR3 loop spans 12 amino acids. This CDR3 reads CSSTWGRETQYF. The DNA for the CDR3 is TGCAGCTCAACCTGGGGGAGAGAGACCCAGTACTTC.